Shown below are 14 T cell receptor beta chains from a single sample sequenced in a study of identifying expanded T cells in peripheral blood. Profiled with immunoSEQ multiplex PCR; TCRdb holds only in-frame clones, not every one. Altogether tens of thousands of clones are present, around 90% being singletons, with the ten largest covering about 20%. The source material was blood. The receptors shown here come from a person between 18 and 70 years old in good health.

The chain is built from TRBV11-2 and TRBJ1-6; D possibly corresponds to TRBD1 (6 bases). The V gene lost 1 base and the J gene lost 8 bases, with 12 bases spanning the gap. This CDR3 is 15 amino acids long. Germline V gene sequence: CDR1 SGHAT, CDR2 FQNNGV. The CDR3 protein is CASSLVHQGYSPLHF. CDR3 coding DNA: TGTGCCAGCAGCTTAGTTCACCAGGGGTATTCACCCCTCCACTTT.

The rearrangement links TRBV14 to TRBJ2-2, with 9 bases that match TRBD1. The CDR3 spans 17 residues. Per the germline V gene, CDR1 is SGHDN and CDR2 is FVKESK. V lost 4 bases to trimming and J lost 2 bases; unmatched junction nucleotides: 8. The CDR3 is CASSRLGQGINTGELFF. The CDR3 DNA sequence: TGTGCCAGCAGCCGACTCGGACAGGGGATTAACACCGGGGAGCTGTTTTTT.

V usage is TRBV5-6 and J usage is TRBJ1-4; 9 bases match TRBD1. Germline V CDR1 and CDR2: SGHDT, YYEEEE. The CDR3 length is 15 residues. V shed 0 bases and J 10 bases; nucleotides not matched to a gene: 7. The CDR3 DNA reads as TGTGCCAGCAGCTTGGCCGGGACAGGGCTCGGAAAACTGTTTTTT. As protein: CASSLAGTGLGKLFF. Based on the CDR3 plus reference TRBV5-6 and TRBJ1-4, the full variable domain is DAGVTQSPTHLIKTRGQQVTLRCSPKSGHDTVSWYQQALGQGPQFIFQYYEEEERQRGNFPDRFSGHQFPNYSSELNVNALLLGDSALYLCASSLAGTGLGKLFFGSGTQLSVL.

The genes are TRBV4-3 and TRBJ1-6, with D possibly matching TRBD1 (5 bases). V gave up 0 bases and J gave up 11 bases, with 8 bases separating them. Germline V lookup: CDR1 LGHNA, CDR2 YSLEER. CDR3 size: 13 residues. The CDR3 loop is CASSQDRGPPLHF. CDR3 DNA: TGCGCCAGCAGCCAAGATCGGGGACCACCCCTCCACTTT.

This chain joins TRBV4-1 and TRBJ1-2; maybe TRBD1 (6 bases). The CDR3 has 15 residues. Trimming left V 4 bases short and J 0 bases short, with 12 bases between. From germline, CDR1 is MGHRA and CDR2 YSYEKL. The CDR3 here is CASSPWTVTNYGYTF. DNA for the CDR3: TGCGCCAGCAGCCCGTGGACAGTCACTAACTATGGCTACACCTTC.

The count of this clone is one. The CDR3 sequence is CASSPRTGSYNEQFF. CDR3 sequence (DNA): TGTGCCAGCAGCCCCCGGACAGGCTCCTACAATGAGCAGTTCTTC. This sequence joins TRBV9 and TRBJ2-1; 7 bases are a match to TRBD1. The CDR3 loop spans 15 amino acids. Unmatched junction bases numbered 4, after V lost 4 bases and J lost 0 bases. The germline gives CDR1 SGDLS, CDR2 YYNGEE.

This clone was seen only once. This sequence joins TRBV5-1 and TRBJ2-6; tentatively, D is TRBD1 (5 bases). Germline CDR1 SGHRS, CDR2 YFSETQ. Trimming removed 0 bases at V and 3 bases at J, with 16 bases between. The CDR3 length is 18 residues. The CDR3 nucleotides are TGCGCCAGCAGCTTGGTTTGGGTGGGGCGCGGTGGGGCCAACGTCCTGACTTTC. It codes for CASSLVWVGRGGANVLTF.

The chain employs TRBV4-2 and TRBJ2-3, with 8 bases aligning to TRBD2. The CDR3 has 16 residues. J gave up 3 bases and V 2 bases, and 7 bases lay outside the gene matches. The germline V gene has CDR1 LGHNA and CDR2 YNFKEQ. CDR3: CASSQYKGGGTDTQYF. The CDR3 DNA follows: TGTGCCAGCAGCCAATATAAAGGCGGGGGGACAGATACGCAGTATTTT.

This clone has just a few counts. The chain is built from TRBV2 and TRBJ1-6, with a possible D match to TRBD1 (5 bases). The CDR3 extends over 14 amino acids. Looked up from germline, CDR1 is SNHLY and CDR2 is FYNNEI. Trimming took off 8 bases at V and 7 bases at J, with 15 bases between the two ends. CDR3 coding DNA: TGTGCCAGCGGGGGTCGGTGGGAGAATTCACCCCTCCACTTT. This encodes CASGGRWENSPLHF.

This chain links TRBV6-1 with TRBJ1-2; D uncertain. Germline V CDR1 and CDR2: MNHNS, SASEGT. Trimming left V 6 bases short and J 8 bases short, with 16 bases between. The CDR3 has 13 amino acids. CDR3 loop: CASRVTIPNGYTF. Here the CDR3 DNA reads TGTGCCAGCAGAGTGACCATTCCCAACGGCTACACCTTC.

V usage is TRBV15 and J usage is TRBJ1-1; TRBD1 agrees at 10 bases. Germline-derived CDR1 and CDR2 are LNHNV and YYDKDF (reference sequence). The CDR3 is made up of 16 amino acids. The J segment lost 1 base and the V segment lost 4 bases, leaving 6 bases of the junction unmatched. The CDR3 is CATSTTGGGWNTEAFF. CDR3 coding DNA: TGTGCCACCAGCACGACAGGGGGCGGGTGGAACACTGAAGCTTTCTTT.

J is TRBJ2-7 and V is TRBV6-5; D perhaps matches TRBD2 (5 bases). Trimming shortened V by 4 bases and J by 5 bases, and 9 bases separated the two germline ends. The CDR3 is 12 amino acids. Per germline, CDR1 MNHEY and CDR2 SVGAGI. CDR3 nucleotides: TGTGCCAGCAGTTCCCCCGGGAACGAGCAGTACTTC. Translation: CASSSPGNEQYF.

In this sample, this clone turned up once. The chain uses TRBV20-1 and TRBJ2-2; D uncertain. This CDR3 contains 11 residues. Germline lookup yields CDR1 DFQATT and CDR2 SNEGSKA (reference sequence). Trimming left V 6 bases short and J 7 bases short, with 9 bases between. In DNA form, the CDR3 reads TGCAGTGCACATTTATTCGGGGAGCTGTTTTTT. It codes for CSAHLFGELFF.

The chain recombines TRBV5-6 with TRBJ2-3; 8 bases match TRBD1. Germline assignment: CDR1 SGHDT and CDR2 YYEEEE. V trimming: 0 bases; J trimming: 6 bases; junction bases outside the gene matches: 9. The CDR3 totals 16 residues. CDR3 in amino acids: CASSLELWTGRDTQYF. The CDR3 DNA reads TGTGCCAGCAGCTTGGAGTTGTGGACAGGGAGGGATACGCAGTATTTT.